The following is a T cell receptor beta chain sequence with its context. This clone was found many times. The clone's antigen remains unknown. No quality values exist for individual bases; no much larger clone is one base distant. The data were taken from a study of metastatic and nonmetastatic thyroid tumors (dated by TCRdb to 2020 to 2022). Looking at the study overall: Repertoires from peripheral blood and from tumor or nodule tissue samples of malignant and benign thyroid patients were compared.

Libraries were prepared through PCR. Sequencing was carried out with an Illumina HiSeq 4000. The TCR beta-chain CDR3 region of each patient was profiled by high-throughput sequencing. The study's processing was this. CDR3 differences across clinicopathological groups were used to build a classifier for discriminating distant-metastatic papillary thyroid cancer patients. To measure repertoire diversity the researchers used the Shannon index, while the Morisita-Horn index served to gauge how similar the tumor and blood repertoires were. TCRdb trimmed public reads at Q25 via fastp, called clones via MiXCR and kept in-frame beta chains. TCRdb, rather than the study authors, made the V and J calls. Across this sample there are 64,000 or so clones, with roughly 16% seen only once. The ten largest clones represent just under 9.5% of the sample. Broad study findings and their caveats: In both blood and tumor samples, malignant tumors were reported to have significantly higher TCR beta diversity than benign nodules.

Germline trimming amounts to 4 bases on V and 3 bases on J, with 4 as the count of junction bases outside the gene matches. CDR1 and CDR2 are drawn from the germline V gene: SGHRS, YFSETQ. Including the terminal cysteine and phenylalanine, the CDR3 comprises 16 residues. CDR3 DNA is the only sequence kept; it has 48 bases, read in frame from the first base. No treatment had been received by any patient before thyroid surgery. Patient clinical samples collected from about 2012 to 2018 were retrospectively analysed using T-cell receptor beta sequencing. Sequenced material: blood. The sequence links TRBV5-1 to TRBJ2-2; 12 nucleotides in the junction match TRBD2. This TCR derives from a male donor with papillary thyroid cancer or a benign thyroid nodule (not recorded which). Some clones in this sample may be carry-over from other donors' samples. The CDR3 loop reads CASSRTSGIDTGELFF. The bases read TGCGCCAGCAGCAGGACTAGCGGGATTGACACCGGGGAGCTGTTTTTT.